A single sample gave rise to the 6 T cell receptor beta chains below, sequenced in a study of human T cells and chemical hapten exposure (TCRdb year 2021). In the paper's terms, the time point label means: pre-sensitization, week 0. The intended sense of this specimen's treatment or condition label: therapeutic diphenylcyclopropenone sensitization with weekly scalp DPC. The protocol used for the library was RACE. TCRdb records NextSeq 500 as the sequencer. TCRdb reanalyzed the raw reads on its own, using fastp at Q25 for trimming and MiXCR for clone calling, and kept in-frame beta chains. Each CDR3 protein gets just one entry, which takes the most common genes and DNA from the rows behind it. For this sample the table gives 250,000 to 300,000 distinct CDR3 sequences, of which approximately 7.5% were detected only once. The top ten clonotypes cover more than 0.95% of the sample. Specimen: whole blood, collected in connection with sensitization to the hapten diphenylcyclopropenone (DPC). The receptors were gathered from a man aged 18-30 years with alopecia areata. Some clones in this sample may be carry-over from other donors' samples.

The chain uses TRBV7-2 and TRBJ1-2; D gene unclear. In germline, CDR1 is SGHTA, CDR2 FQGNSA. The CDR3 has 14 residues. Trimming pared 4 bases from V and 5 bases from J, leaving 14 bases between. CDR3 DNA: TGTGCCAGCAGCTCCTCCGGGGATCGGTATGGCTACACCTTC. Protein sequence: CASSSSGDRYGYTF.

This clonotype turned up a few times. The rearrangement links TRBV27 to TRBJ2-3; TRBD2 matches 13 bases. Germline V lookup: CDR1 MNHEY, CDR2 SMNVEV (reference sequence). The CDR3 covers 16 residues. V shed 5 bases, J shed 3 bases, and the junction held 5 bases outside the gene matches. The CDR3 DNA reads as TGTGCCAGCAGTCCAACGGGACTAGCGGGAACAGATACGCAGTATTTT. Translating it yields CASSPTGLAGTDTQYF.

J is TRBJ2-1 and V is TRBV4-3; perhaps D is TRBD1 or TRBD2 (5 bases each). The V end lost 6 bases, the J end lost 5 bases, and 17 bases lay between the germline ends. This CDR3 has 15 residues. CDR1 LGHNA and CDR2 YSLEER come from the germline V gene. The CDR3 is CASSAGATWDNEQFF. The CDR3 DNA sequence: TGCGCCAGCAGTGCCGGGGCTACGTGGGACAATGAGCAGTTCTTC.

This chain's CDR3 is CASTLTGGRKETQYF. As DNA, the CDR3 is TGTGCCAGCACTCTCACAGGGGGCCGCAAAGAGACCCAGTACTTC. The J gene is TRBJ2-5, the V gene TRBV6-9, with TRBD1 identical over 9 bases. With V trimmed by 7 bases and J by 3 bases, 9 bases remained unmatched. CDR3 size: 15 residues. Germline lookup yields CDR1 MNHGY and CDR2 SVAAGI.

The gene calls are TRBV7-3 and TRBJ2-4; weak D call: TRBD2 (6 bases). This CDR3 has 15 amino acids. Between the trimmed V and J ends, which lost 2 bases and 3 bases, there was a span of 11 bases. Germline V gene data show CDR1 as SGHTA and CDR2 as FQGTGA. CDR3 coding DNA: TGTGCCAGCAGCTTAGGGCGGGGAAACAAAAACATTCAGTACTTC. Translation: CASSLGRGNKNIQYF.

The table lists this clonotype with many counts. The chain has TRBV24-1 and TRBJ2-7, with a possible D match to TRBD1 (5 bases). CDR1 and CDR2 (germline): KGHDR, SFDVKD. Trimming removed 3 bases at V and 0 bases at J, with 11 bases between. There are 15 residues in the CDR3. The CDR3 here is CATSDTHGASYEQYF. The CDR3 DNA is TGTGCCACCAGTGATACCCATGGGGCCTCCTACGAGCAGTACTTC.